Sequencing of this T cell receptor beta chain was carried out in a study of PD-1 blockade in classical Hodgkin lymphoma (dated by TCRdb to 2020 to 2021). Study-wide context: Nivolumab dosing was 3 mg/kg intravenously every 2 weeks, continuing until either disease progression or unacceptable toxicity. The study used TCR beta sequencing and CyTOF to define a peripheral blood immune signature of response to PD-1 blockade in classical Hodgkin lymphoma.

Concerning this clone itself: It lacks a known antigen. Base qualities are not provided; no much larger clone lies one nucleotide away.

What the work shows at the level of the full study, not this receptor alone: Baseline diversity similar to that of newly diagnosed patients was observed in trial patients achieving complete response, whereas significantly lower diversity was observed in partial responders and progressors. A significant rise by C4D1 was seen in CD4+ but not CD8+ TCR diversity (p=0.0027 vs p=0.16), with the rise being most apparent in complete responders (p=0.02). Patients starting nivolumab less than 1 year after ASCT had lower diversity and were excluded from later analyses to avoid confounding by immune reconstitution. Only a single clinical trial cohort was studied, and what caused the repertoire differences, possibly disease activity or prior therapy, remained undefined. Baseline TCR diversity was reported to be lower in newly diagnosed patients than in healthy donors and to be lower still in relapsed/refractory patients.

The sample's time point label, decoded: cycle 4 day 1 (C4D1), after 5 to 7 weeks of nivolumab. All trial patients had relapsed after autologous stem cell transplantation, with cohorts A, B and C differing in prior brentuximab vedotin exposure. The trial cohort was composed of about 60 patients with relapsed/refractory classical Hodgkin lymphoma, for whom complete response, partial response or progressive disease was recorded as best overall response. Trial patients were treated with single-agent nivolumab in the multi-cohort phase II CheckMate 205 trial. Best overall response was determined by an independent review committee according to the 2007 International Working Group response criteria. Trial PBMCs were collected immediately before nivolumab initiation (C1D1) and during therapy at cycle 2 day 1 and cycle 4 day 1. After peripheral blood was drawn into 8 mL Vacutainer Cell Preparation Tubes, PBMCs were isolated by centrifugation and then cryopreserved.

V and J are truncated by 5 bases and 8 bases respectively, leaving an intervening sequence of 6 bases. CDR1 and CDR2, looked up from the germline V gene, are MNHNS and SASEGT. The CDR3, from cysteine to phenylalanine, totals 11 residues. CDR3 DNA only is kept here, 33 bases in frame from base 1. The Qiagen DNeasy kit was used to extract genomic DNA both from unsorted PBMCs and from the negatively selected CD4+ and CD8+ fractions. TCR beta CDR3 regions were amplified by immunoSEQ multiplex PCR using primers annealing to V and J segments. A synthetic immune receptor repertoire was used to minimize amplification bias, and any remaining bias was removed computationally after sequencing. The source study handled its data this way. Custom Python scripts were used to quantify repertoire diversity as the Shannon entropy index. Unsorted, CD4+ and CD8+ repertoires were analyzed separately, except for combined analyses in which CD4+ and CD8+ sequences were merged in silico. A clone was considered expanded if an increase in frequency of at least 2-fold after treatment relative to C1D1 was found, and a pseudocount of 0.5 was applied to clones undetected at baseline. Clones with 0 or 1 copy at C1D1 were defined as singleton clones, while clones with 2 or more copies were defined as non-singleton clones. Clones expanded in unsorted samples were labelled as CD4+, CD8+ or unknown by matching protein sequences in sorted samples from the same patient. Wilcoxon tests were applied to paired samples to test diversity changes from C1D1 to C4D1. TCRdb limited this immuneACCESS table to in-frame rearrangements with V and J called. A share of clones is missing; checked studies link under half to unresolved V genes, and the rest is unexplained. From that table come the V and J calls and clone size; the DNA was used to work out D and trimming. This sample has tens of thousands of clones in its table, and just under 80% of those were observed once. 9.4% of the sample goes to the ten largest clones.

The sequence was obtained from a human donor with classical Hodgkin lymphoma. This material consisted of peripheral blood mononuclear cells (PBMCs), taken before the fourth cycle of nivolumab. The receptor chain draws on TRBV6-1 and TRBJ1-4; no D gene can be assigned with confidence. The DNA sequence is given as TGTGCCAGCAGTCGAGAGGAAAAACTGTTTTTT. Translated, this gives CASSREEKLFF.